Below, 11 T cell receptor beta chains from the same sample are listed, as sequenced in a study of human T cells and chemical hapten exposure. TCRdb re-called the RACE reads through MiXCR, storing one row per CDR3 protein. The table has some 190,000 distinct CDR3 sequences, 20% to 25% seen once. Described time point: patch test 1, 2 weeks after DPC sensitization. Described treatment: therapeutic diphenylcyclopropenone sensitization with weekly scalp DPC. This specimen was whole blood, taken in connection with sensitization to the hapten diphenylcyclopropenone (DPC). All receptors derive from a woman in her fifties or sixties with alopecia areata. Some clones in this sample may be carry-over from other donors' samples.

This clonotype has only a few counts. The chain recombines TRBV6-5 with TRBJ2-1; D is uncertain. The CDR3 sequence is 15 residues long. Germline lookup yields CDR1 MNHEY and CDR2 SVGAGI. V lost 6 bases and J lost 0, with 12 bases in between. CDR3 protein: CASSPYLSSYNEQFF. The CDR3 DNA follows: TGTGCCAGCAGCCCCTACTTAAGCTCCTACAATGAGCAGTTCTTC.

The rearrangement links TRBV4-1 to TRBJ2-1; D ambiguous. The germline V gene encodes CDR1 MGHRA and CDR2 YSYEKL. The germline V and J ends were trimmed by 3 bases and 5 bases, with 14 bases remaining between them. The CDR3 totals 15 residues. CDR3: CASSHSVSADNEQFF. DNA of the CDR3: TGCGCCAGCAGCCACAGCGTCAGTGCCGACAATGAGCAGTTCTTC.

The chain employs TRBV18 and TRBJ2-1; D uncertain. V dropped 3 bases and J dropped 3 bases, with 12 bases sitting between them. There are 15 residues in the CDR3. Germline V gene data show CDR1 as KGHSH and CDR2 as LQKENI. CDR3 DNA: TGTGCCAGCTCACCCGGAATTCGGTACTACAATGAGCAGTTCTTC. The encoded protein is CASSPGIRYYNEQFF.

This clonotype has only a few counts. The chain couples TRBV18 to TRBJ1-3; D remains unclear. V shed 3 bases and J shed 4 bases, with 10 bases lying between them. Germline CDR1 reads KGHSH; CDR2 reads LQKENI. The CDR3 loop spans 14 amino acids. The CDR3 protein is CASSPSDYGNTIYF. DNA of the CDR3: TGTGCCAGCTCACCGTCGGACTACGGAAACACCATATATTTT.

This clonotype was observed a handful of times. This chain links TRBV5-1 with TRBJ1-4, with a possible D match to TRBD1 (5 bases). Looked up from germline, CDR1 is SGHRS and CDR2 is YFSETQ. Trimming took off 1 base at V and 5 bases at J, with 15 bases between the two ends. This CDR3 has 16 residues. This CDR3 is CASSLTPGTENEKLFF. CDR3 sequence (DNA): TGCGCCAGCAGCTTGACTCCAGGGACTGAGAATGAAAAACTGTTTTTT. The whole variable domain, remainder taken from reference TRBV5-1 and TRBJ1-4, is KAGVTQTPRYLIKTRGQQVTLSCSPISGHRSVSWYQQTPGQGLQFLFEYFSETQRNKGNFPGRFSGRQFSNSRSEMNVSTLELGDSALYLCASSLTPGTENEKLFFGSGTQLSVL.

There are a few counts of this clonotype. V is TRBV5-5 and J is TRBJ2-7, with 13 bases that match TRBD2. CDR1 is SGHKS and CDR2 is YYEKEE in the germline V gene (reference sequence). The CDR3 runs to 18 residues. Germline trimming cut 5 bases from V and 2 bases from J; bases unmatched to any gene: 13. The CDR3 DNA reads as TGTGCCAGCAGTTCTACCCCGGGACTAGCGGGAATCGCCTACGAGCAGTACTTC. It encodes CASSSTPGLAGIAYEQYF.

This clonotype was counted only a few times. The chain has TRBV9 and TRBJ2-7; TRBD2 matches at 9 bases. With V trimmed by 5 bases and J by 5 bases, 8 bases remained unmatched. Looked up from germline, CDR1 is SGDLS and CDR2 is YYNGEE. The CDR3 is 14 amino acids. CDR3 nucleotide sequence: TGTGCCAGCAGTTCGGGACAGCGGGGGGACGAGCAGTACTTC. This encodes CASSSGQRGDEQYF.

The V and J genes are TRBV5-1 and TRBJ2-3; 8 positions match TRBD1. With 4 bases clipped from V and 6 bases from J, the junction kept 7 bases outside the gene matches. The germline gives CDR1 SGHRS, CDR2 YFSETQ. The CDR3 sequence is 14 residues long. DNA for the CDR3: TGCGCCAGCAGCCCAACGGGACAGGAGGATACGCAGTATTTT. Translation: CASSPTGQEDTQYF.

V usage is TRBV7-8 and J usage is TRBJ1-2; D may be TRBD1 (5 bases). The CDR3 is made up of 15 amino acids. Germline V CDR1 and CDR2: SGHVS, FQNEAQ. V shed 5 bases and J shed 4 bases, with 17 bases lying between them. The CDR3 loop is CASSRGIGAFYGYTF. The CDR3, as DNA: TGTGCCAGCAGCCGAGGAATAGGGGCCTTCTATGGCTACACCTTC.

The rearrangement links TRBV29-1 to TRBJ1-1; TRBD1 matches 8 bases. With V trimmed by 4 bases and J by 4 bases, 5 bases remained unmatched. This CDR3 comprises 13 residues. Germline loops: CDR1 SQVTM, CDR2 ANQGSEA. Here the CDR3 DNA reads TGCAGCGTTGGGACAGGGTGGACCACTGAAGCTTTCTTT. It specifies CSVGTGWTTEAFF.

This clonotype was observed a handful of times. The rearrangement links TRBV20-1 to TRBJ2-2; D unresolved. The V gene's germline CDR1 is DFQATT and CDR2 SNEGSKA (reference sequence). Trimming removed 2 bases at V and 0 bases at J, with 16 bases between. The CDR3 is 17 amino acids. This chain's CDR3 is CSARRPWADANTGELFF. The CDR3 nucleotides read TGCAGTGCTAGAAGGCCCTGGGCAGACGCGAACACCGGGGAGCTGTTTTTT.